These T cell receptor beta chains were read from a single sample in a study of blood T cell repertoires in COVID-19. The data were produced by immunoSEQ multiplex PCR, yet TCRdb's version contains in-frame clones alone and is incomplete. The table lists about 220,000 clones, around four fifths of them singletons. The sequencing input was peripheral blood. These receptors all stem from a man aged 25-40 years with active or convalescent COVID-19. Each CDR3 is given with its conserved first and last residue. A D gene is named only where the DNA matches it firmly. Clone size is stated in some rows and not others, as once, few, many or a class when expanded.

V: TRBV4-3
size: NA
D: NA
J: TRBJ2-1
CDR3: CASSQDLGGGIYNEQFF
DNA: TGCGCCAGCAGCCAAGATCTTGGGGGCGGAATCTACAATGAGCAGTTCTTC

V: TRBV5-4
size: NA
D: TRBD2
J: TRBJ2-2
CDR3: CASSKREGSGELFF
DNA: TGTGCCAGCAGTAAGCGGGAGGGGAGCGGGGAGCTGTTTTTT

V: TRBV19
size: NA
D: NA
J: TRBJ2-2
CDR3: CASSFRLGKTNTGELFF
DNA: TGTGCCAGTAGTTTCAGACTAGGCAAGACGAACACCGGGGAGCTGTTTTTT

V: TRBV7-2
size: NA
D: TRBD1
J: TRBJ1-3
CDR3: CASSDATGPYSGNTIYF
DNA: TGTGCCAGCAGCGACGCGACAGGGCCCTACTCTGGAAACACCATATATTTT

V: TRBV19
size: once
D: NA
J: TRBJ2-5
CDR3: CASRTGDQLGQETQYF
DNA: TGTGCCAGTAGAACGGGGGACCAATTAGGACAAGAGACCCAGTACTTC

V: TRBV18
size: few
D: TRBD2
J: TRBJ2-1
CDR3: CASSTKREGSDEQFF
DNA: TGTGCCAGCTCTACCAAGCGGGAGGGGAGCGATGAGCAGTTCTTC

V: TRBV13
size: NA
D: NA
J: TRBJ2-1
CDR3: CASSLEETAGNEQFF
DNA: TGTGCCAGCAGCTTAGAGGAGACAGCCGGCAATGAGCAGTTCTTC

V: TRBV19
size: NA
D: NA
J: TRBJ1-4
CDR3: CASSILGGEKLFF
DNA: TGTGCCAGTAGTATTTTGGGGGGTGAAAAACTGTTTTTT

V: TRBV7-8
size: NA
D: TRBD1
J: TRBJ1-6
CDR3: CASSTGTGVNSPLHF
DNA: TGTGCCAGCAGCACCGGGACAGGGGTTAATTCACCCCTCCACTTT

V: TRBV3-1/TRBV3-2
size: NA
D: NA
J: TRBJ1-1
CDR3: CASSLEGRGAFF
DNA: TGTGCCAGCAGCCTCGAGGGCAGGGGAGCTTTCTTT

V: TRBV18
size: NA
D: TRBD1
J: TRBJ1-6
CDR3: CASSLDRGSPLHF
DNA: TGTGCCAGCTCACTCGACAGGGGTTCACCCCTCCACTTT

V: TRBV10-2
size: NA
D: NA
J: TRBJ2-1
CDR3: CALAFPSFNEQFF
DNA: TGCGCCCTTGCGTTTCCCTCCTTCAATGAGCAGTTCTTC

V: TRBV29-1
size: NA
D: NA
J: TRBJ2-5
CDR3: CSVGLVGLSETQYF
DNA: TGCAGCGTTGGACTAGTGGGACTTTCGGAGACCCAGTACTTC

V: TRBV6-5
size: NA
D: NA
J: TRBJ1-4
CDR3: CATARENEKLFF
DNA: TGTGCCACCGCTAGGGAGAATGAAAAACTGTTTTTT

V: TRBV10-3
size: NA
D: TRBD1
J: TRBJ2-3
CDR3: CAISQGEPTDTQYF
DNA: TGTGCCATCAGTCAGGGGGAGCCCACAGATACGCAGTATTTT

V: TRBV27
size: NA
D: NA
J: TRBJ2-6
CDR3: CASSVGGAHSGANVLTF
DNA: TGTGCCAGCAGTGTAGGAGGGGCGCACTCTGGGGCCAACGTCCTGACTTTC

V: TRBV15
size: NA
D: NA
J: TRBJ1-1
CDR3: CATSRDLWANTEAFF
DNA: TGTGCCACCAGCAGAGATCTCTGGGCCAACACTGAAGCTTTCTTT

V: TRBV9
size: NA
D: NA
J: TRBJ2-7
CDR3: CASSAGGEQYF
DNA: TGTGCCAGCAGCGCCGGGGGCGAGCAGTACTTC

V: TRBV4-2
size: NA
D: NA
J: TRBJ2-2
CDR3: CASSQVIAGGELFF
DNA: TGTGCCAGCAGCCAAGTGATTGCAGGAGGGGAGCTGTTTTTT

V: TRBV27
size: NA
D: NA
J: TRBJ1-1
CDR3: CASSFSTENTEAFF
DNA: TGTGCCAGCAGTTTTAGTACAGAGAACACTGAAGCTTTCTTT

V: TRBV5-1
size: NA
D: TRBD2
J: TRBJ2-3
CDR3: CASSWGLAEDTQYF
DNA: TGCGCCAGCAGCTGGGGACTAGCGGAGGATACGCAGTATTTT

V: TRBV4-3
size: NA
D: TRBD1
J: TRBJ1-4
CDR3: CASSQGQGREKLFF
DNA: TGCGCCAGCAGCCAAGGACAGGGAAGGGAAAAACTGTTTTTT

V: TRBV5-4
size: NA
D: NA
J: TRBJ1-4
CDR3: CASSYQGFNEKLFF
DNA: TGTGCCAGCAGCTACCAGGGGTTTAATGAAAAACTGTTTTTT

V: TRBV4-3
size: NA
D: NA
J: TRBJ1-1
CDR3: CASSQDSRNTEAFF
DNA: TGCGCCAGCAGCCAAGATAGCCGGAACACTGAAGCTTTCTTT

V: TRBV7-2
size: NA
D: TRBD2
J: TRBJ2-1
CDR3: CASSPISSGRAREQFF
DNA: TGTGCCAGCAGCCCGATTTCCAGCGGGAGGGCCCGAGAGCAGTTCTTC

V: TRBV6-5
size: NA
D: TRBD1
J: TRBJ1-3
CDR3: CASRGTALNTIYF
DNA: TGTGCCAGCAGGGGGACAGCATTAAACACCATATATTTT

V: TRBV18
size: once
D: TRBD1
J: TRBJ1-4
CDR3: CASSPQNRGVEKLFF
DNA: TGTGCCAGCTCACCACAAAACAGGGGGGTTGAAAAACTGTTTTTT

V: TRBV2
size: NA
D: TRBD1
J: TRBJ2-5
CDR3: CASSAENNRGETQYF
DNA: TGTGCCAGCAGTGCAGAGAATAACAGGGGGGAGACCCAGTACTTC

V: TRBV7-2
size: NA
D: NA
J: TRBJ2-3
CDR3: CASSRLAPLTDTQYF
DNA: TGTGCCAGCAGCCGTCTAGCTCCCCTCACAGATACGCAGTATTTT

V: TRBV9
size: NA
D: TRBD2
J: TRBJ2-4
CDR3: CASALAGNNNIQYF
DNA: TGTGCCAGCGCTCTAGCGGGAAACAATAACATTCAGTACTTC

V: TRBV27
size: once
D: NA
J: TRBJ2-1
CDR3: CASSSPPGGSLRIEQFF
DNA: TGTGCCAGCAGTTCCCCGCCCGGGGGTTCCCTTAGGATTGAGCAGTTCTTC

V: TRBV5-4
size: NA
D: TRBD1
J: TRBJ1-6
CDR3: CASSTSRDRTYNSPLHF
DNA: TGTGCCAGCAGCACCTCGCGGGACAGGACTTATAATTCACCCCTCCACTTT

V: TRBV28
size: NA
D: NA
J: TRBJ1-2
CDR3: CASSLDEFGGYTF
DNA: TGTGCCAGCAGTTTAGACGAGTTCGGGGGCTACACCTTC

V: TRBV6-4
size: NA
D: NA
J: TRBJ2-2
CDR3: CASSDAENTGELFF
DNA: TGTGCCAGCAGTGACGCGGAGAACACCGGGGAGCTGTTTTTT

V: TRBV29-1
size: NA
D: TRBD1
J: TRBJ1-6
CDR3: CSVAFQGDNSPLHF
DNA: TGCAGCGTTGCGTTTCAGGGGGATAATTCACCCCTCCACTTT

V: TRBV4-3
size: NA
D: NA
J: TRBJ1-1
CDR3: CASSHRQDTEAFF
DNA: TGCGCCAGCAGTCATAGACAGGACACTGAAGCTTTCTTT

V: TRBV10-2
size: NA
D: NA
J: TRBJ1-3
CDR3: CATNGGSHSGNTIYF
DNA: TGCGCCACCAACGGGGGTTCCCACTCTGGAAACACCATATATTTT

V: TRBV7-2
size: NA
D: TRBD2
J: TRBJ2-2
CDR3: CASTGTSGTGELFF
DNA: TGTGCCAGTACCGGGACTAGCGGTACCGGGGAGCTGTTTTTT

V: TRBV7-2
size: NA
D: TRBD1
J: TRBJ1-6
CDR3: CASSPVAGTVGSPLHF
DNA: TGTGCCAGCAGCCCCGTGGCGGGGACAGTCGGTTCACCCCTCCACTTT

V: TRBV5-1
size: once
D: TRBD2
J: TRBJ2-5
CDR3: CASSAAGIGETQYF
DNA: TGCGCCAGCAGCGCAGCGGGAATCGGAGAGACCCAGTACTTC

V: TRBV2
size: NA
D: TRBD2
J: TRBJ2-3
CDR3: CAGKRAGGSTDTQYF
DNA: TGTGCCGGAAAAAGAGCGGGGGGGAGCACAGATACGCAGTATTTT

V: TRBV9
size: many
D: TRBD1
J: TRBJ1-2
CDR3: CASSATGQDNGYTF
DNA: TGTGCCAGCAGCGCCACCGGACAGGACAATGGCTACACCTTC

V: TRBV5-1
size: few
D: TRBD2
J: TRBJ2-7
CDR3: CASRPTSGNSHEQYF
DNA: TGCGCCAGCAGGCCCACTAGCGGGAATTCCCACGAGCAGTACTTC

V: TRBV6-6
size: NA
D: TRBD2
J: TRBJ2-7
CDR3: CAGGSGSGEQYF
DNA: TGTGCCGGGGGGAGCGGGAGTGGGGAGCAGTACTTC